The rows below give T cell receptor beta chains drawn from one sample of a study of breast tumors, draining lymph nodes, adjacent tissues. Via MiXCR, TCRdb re-called the multiplex PCR reads, giving one row per CDR3 protein. The table includes fewer than 80,000 distinct CDR3 sequences, 40% to 45% detected once. The material sequenced was breast tumor tissue. The receptors were gathered from a female donor with breast cancer. Some clones in this sample may be carry-over from other donors' samples. CDR3s include the opening cysteine and the closing phenylalanine or tryptophan. The D gene is left open where the match is weak. Clone size is not always given. Where it is, it says once, few, many or a class for expanded clones.

TRBJ1-4 TRBV2 many NA CASKEQGTFYEKLFF TGTGCCAGCAAGGAGCAGGGGACATTTTACGAAAAACTGTTTTTT
TRBJ1-1 TRBV27 few NA CASSYRVGTEAFF TGTGCCAGCAGTTACAGGGTAGGAACTGAAGCTTTCTTT
TRBJ2-1 TRBV6-1 NA NA CASSGARGGGAGAATNEQFF TGTGCCAGCAGTGGAGCGAGGGGGGGAGGGGCGGGAGCAGCTACTAATGAGCAGTTCTTC
TRBJ2-5 TRBV29-1 NA TRBD2 CSLELAGGSYQETQYF TGCAGCTTGGAACTAGCGGGGGGGTCGTACCAAGAGACCCAGTACTTC
TRBJ2-7 TRBV24-1 NA NA CATMRPSSYEQYF TGTGCCACCATGCGGCCTAGCTCCTACGAGCAGTACTTC
TRBJ2-7 TRBV10-2 many NA CASKHSSYEQYF TGCGCCAGCAAACACAGCTCCTACGAGCAGTACTTC
TRBJ2-5 TRBV12-3/TRBV12-4 many NA CASSFAGSGGETQYF TGTGCCAGCAGTTTCGCCGGGTCAGGAGGAGAGACCCAGTACTTC
TRBJ2-2 TRBV19 NA TRBD1 CASSTVQGVPNRELFF TGTGCCAGTAGTACGGTGCAGGGGGTTCCCAATCGGGAGCTGTTTTTT
TRBJ2-3 TRBV7-2 many TRBD2 CASSLRTSGGTDTQYF TGTGCCAGCAGCCTACGGACTAGCGGGGGCACAGATACGCAGTATTTT
TRBJ2-1 TRBV14 once TRBD2 CASSRRTSGNEQFF TGTGCCAGCAGCCGACGGACTAGCGGGAATGAGCAGTTCTTC
TRBJ2-3 TRBV7-8 NA NA CASSPDERYTDTQYF TGTGCCAGCAGCCCCGACGAGCGGTACACAGATACGCAGTATTTT
TRBJ1-2 TRBV15 NA TRBD1 CATSRPRTGEKYGYTF TGTGCCACCAGCAGACCGCGGACAGGGGAAAAGTATGGCTACACCTTC
TRBJ1-6 TRBV5-1 many TRBD1 CASSLGTGGILNSPLHF TGCGCCAGCAGCTTGGGAACAGGGGGTATTCTTAATTCACCCCTCCACTTT
TRBJ2-5 TRBV12-3/TRBV12-4 NA TRBD1 CASSSPDRGRGETQYF TGTGCCAGCAGTTCTCCGGACAGGGGGCGAGGGGAGACCCAGTACTTC
TRBJ2-3 TRBV7-8 many TRBD2 CASGASGRARNTQYF TGTGCCAGCGGCGCAAGCGGGAGGGCCCGAAATACGCAGTATTTT
TRBJ2-3 TRBV14 many NA CASSRQDGGTDTQYF TGTGCCAGCAGCCGCCAGGACGGGGGCACAGATACGCAGTATTTT
TRBJ1-2 TRBV19 many TRBD1 CASSVRTGHNLANYGYTF TGTGCCAGTAGTGTCCGGACAGGGCACAATTTAGCTAACTATGGCTACACCTTC
TRBJ2-3 TRBV7-2 many TRBD1 CASSYAAPGQGITDTQYF TGTGCCAGCAGCTACGCCGCGCCGGGACAGGGCATCACAGATACGCAGTATTTT
TRBJ2-7 TRBV5-6 many NA CASSSTPWFGGSHHREQYF TGTGCCAGCAGCTCCACGCCCTGGTTTGGTGGGTCCCACCATCGCGAGCAGTACTTC
TRBJ1-5 TRBV5-6 few TRBD1 CASTKSSGTGGPFNQPQHF TGTGCCAGCACCAAATCTTCGGGGACAGGGGGCCCCTTCAATCAGCCCCAGCATTTT
TRBJ2-5 TRBV5-6 many NA CASSLAAAVKRPQYF TGTGCCAGCAGCTTGGCCGCGGCAGTAAAGAGACCCCAGTACTTC
TRBJ2-3 TRBV6-6 medium-sized NA CASSYSLGSTDTQYF TGTGCCAGCAGTTACTCGTTAGGTAGCACAGATACGCAGTATTTT
TRBJ2-7 TRBV9 many TRBD2 CASSVERAGGTYEQYF TGTGCCAGCAGCGTAGAACGAGCGGGAGGGACCTACGAGCAGTACTTC
TRBJ1-2 TRBV5-5 many NA CASSLEVTPYGYTF TGTGCCAGCAGCTTGGAGGTAACCCCCTATGGCTACACCTTC
TRBJ2-2 TRBV3-1 many NA CASSQDLGSLGTGELFF TGTGCCAGCAGCCAAGACTTGGGGTCCCTGGGCACCGGGGAGCTGTTTTTT
TRBJ1-2 TRBV19 NA NA CASSRGGVSLYGYTF TGTGCCAGTAGTAGGGGGGGTGTCTCCCTCTATGGCTACACCTTC
TRBJ2-1 TRBV3-1 many TRBD2 CASSRLASEQFF TGTGCCAGCAGCCGACTAGCGAGTGAGCAGTTCTTC
TRBJ2-5 TRBV6-1 NA TRBD1 CASNGDRGETQYF TGTGCCAGCAACGGGGACAGGGGGGAGACCCAGTACTTC
TRBJ2-3 TRBV19 NA TRBD1 CASSTWTGVRYEQYTDTQYF TGTGCCAGTAGTACCTGGACAGGGGTTCGCTACGAGCAGTACACAGATACGCAGTATTTT
TRBJ2-5 TRBV5-1 NA NA CASSLAGANYQETQYF TGCGCCAGCAGCTTGGCCGGAGCCAATTACCAAGAGACCCAGTACTTC
TRBJ2-2 TRBV5-1 many TRBD1 CASSLEYRGPTNTGELFF TGCGCCAGCAGCTTGGAGTACAGGGGCCCGACGAACACCGGGGAGCTGTTTTTT
TRBJ2-6 TRBV5-8 many NA CASSLAGANVLTF TGTGCCAGCAGCTTGGCCGGGGCCAACGTCCTGACTTTC
TRBJ2-1 TRBV15 many NA CATSRGGWGNEQFF TGTGCCACCAGCAGAGGGGGTTGGGGCAATGAGCAGTTCTTC
TRBJ2-5 TRBV12-3/TRBV12-4 many NA CASSLEPSQETQYF TGTGCCAGCAGTTTGGAACCGTCCCAAGAGACCCAGTACTTC
TRBJ2-1 TRBV20-1 NA TRBD2 CSNSGGNEQFF TGCAGTAATAGCGGGGGCAATGAGCAGTTCTTC